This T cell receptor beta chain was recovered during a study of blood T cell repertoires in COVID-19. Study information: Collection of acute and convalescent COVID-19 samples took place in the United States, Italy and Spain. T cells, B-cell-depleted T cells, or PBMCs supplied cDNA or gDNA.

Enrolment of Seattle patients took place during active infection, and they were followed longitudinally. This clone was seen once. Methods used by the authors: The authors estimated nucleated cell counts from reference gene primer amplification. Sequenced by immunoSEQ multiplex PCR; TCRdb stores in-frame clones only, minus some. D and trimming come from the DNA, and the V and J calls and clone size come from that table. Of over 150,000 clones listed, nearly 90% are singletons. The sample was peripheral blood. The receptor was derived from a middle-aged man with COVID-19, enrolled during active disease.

CDR3 nucleotides: TGTGCCAGCAGCGGAACCCCCCCCTCGAGCGGAGGAGATACGCAGTATTTT. Encoded protein: CASSGTPPSSGGDTQYF. The rearrangement joins TRBV7-6 to TRBJ2-3; weak D call: TRBD2 (5 bases). Germline CDR1 SGHVS, CDR2 FNYEAQ. The V end was cut by 5 bases, the J end by 5 bases, with 23 bases between. The length of the CDR3 is 17 residues.